This T cell receptor (beta chain) is drawn from a study of T-cell reconstitution after alpha-beta-depleted transplantation in children. This clonotype was counted only a few times. Its antigen remains unidentified. Study results and caveats: By about two months after transplant, alpha-beta T cells reportedly arose from several hundred graft clones that had expanded.

The library targeted TCRbeta and was prepared with unique molecular identifiers. TCRdb ran MiXCR on the PCR reads and lists one entry per CDR3 protein. The sample lists 300,000 to 400,000 distinct CDR3 sequences; 23% were seen once. This CDR3 spans 13 amino acids. With 6 bases removed from V and 4 bases from J, the gap between germline ends came to 9 bases. The sample consisted of PBMCs, mostly from graft donor cells, taken 180 days after TCRalphabeta/CD19-depleted stem cell transplant. The chain carries TRBV12-3 or TRBV12-4 and TRBJ2-2; D is possibly TRBD1 (5 bases). The source is a male patient aged 10 to 17 who had a stem cell transplant for acute lymphoblastic leukemia, so the T cells may come from the graft donor. The CDR3 spells CASRGQGTGELFF. CDR3 in DNA: TGTGCCAGCAGAGGGCAGGGCACCGGGGAGCTGTTTTTT.